The 26 T cell receptor beta chains below come from one sample, sequenced in a study of T cells in Graves' hyperthyroidism and ophthalmopathy. The TCR beta CDR3 regions underwent amplification using RNA transcripts as the source. The primer set for the first-round RT-PCR of the TCR CDR3 was HTBI. TCRdb ran MiXCR on the multiplex PCR reads and lists one entry per CDR3 protein. The sample lists 300,000 to 450,000 distinct CDR3 sequences; under 15% were seen once. Material for sequencing was blood. All receptors come from a woman in her 30s with Graves' hyperthyroidism.

The rearrangement links TRBV6-1 to TRBJ2-1, with TRBD2 matching over 11 bases. J gave up 9 bases and V 7 bases, and 11 bases lay outside the gene matches. From germline, CDR1 is MNHNS and CDR2 SASEGT. This CDR3 spans 15 amino acids. The CDR3 protein is CASIPTSGIYGEQFF. CDR3 DNA sequence: TGTGCCAGCATCCCGACTAGCGGGATCTATGGTGAGCAGTTCTTC.

This clonotype was seen at least ten times. The gene calls are TRBV28 and TRBJ1-5; the D is unclear. Germline V lookup: CDR1 MDHEN, CDR2 SYDVKM. V was trimmed by 4 bases and J by 11 bases, leaving 9 bases between them. The CDR3 runs to 11 residues. The CDR3 DNA follows: TGTGCCAGCAGTTCCACATCAGCCCAGCATTTT. It translates to CASSSTSAQHF.

The chain links TRBV12-5 to TRBJ2-1; D assignment may be TRBD1 or TRBD2 (5 bases each). V dropped 1 base and J dropped 5 bases, with 15 bases sitting between them. The germline gives CDR1 LGHNT, CDR2 FRNRAP. This CDR3 spans 16 amino acids. CDR3 in amino acids: CASGLALTDYNNEQFF. The CDR3 DNA sequence: TGTGCTAGTGGTTTGGCCCTGACAGACTACAACAATGAGCAGTTCTTC.

Only a few counts were recorded for this clonotype. The V gene is TRBV5-5, the J gene TRBJ1-5; TRBD1 agrees at 8 bases. Germline CDR1 is SGHKS and CDR2 is YYEKEE (reference sequence). The CDR3 is 15 amino acids. The V gene end was trimmed by 1 base and the J gene end by 11 bases; junction bases not matched to a gene: 11. CDR3 loop: CASSLYRTGFMSQHF. The CDR3 DNA reads as TGTGCCAGCAGCTTGTATAGGACAGGGTTTATGTCCCAGCATTTT.

On this clonotype: This may be a read error: a much more frequent sequence differs by one nucleotide. The rearrangement joins TRBV18 to TRBJ1-5; no firm D call. Germline V gene data show CDR1 as KGHSH and CDR2 as LQKENI. This CDR3 contains 13 residues. Trimming cost V 6 bases and J 2 bases, with 8 bases left between them. This CDR3 is CASSQRGNQPQHF. CDR3 in DNA: TGTGCCAGCTCTCAACGGGGCAATCAGCCCCAGCATTTT.

The rearrangement joins TRBV6-1 to TRBJ1-2; unclear D gene. This CDR3 is built from 13 residues. Deletions cut 5 bases from V and 3 bases from J, with 10 bases between. Germline CDR1 MNHNS, CDR2 SASEGT. The CDR3 DNA reads as TGTGCCAGCAGTCGAGGGATTGACTATGGCTACACCTTC. This sequence encodes CASSRGIDYGYTF.

This clonotype was observed many times. This chain joins TRBV29-1 and TRBJ2-1, with 10 bases identical to TRBD2. CDR3 size: 16 residues. V gave up 3 bases and J gave up 4 bases; unmatched junction bases: 9. Germline assignment: CDR1 SQVTM and CDR2 ANQGSEA. CDR3 sequence (DNA): TGCAGCGTTGATAATCTAGCGGGAGTCTATTACAATGAGCAGTTCTTC. Translating it yields CSVDNLAGVYYNEQFF.

The rearrangement joins TRBV24-1 to TRBJ1-5; 8 bases are a match to TRBD1. V trimming: 4 bases; J trimming: 11 bases; junction bases outside the gene matches: 9. Germline lookup yields CDR1 KGHDR and CDR2 SFDVKD. This CDR3 has 14 amino acids. This CDR3 is CATSEPQGGETQHF. In DNA, the CDR3 is TGTGCCACCAGTGAACCACAGGGGGGGGAGACCCAGCATTTT.

This clonotype came up many times. The gene calls are TRBV3-1 and TRBJ1-2; TRBD1 is a possible D gene (6 bases). The CDR3 sequence is 15 residues long. V gave up 4 bases and J gave up 7 bases, with 19 bases separating them. The germline CDR1 and CDR2 sequences are LGHDT and YNNKEL (reference sequence). The CDR3 loop is CASSLRGQWMSGYTF. CDR3 bases: TGTGCCAGCAGCCTCCGGGGACAATGGATGAGTGGCTACACCTTC.

The chain is built from TRBV3-1 and TRBJ2-5, with 10 bases aligning to TRBD1. Germline loops: CDR1 LGHDT, CDR2 YNNKEL (reference sequence). The V and J ends lost 7 bases and 5 bases, in that order; junction bases with no gene match: 19. The CDR3 spans 18 residues. DNA for the CDR3: TGTGCCAGCACCTCTAAACCCCCGGGACAGGGGTTGTGGGAGACCCAGTACTTC. It translates to CASTSKPPGQGLWETQYF.

A note on this clonotype: A single base separates this from a much larger clone, so it may be a read error. The gene calls are TRBV20-1 and TRBJ2-5; the D gene is possibly TRBD1 (5 bases). The CDR3 is made up of 16 amino acids. Germline values: CDR1 DFQATT, CDR2 SNEGSKA (reference sequence). CDR3 sequence (DNA): TGCAGTGCTAGAGATATGAGTAGGGGTCAACAAGAGACCCGGTACTTC. It yields the protein CSARDMSRGQQETRYF.

This clonotype was seen at least ten times. The chain couples TRBV3-1 to TRBJ2-2, with D hard to call. The ends were cut back, 3 bases at V and 2 bases at J, with 4 bases in the middle. The germline CDR1 and CDR2 sequences are LGHDT and YNNKEL (reference sequence). CDR3 length equals 13 residues. The CDR3 nucleotides are TGTGCCAGCAGCCAGATAAACACCGGGGAGCTGTTTTTT. Translated: CASSQINTGELFF.

This clonotype was seen repeatedly, ten times or more. The genes are TRBV7-3 and TRBJ2-1; D unclear. In germline, CDR1 is SGHTA, CDR2 FQGTGA. This CDR3 spans 13 amino acids. V dropped 5 bases and J dropped 10 bases, with 15 bases sitting between them. CDR3 nucleotides: TGTGCCAGCAGCCCCCAGGCACAAGGCGAGCAGTTCTTC. Translation gives CASSPQAQGEQFF. The whole variable domain, remainder taken from reference TRBV7-3 and TRBJ2-1, is GAGVSQTPSNKVTEKGKYVELRCDPISGHTALYWYRQSLGQGPEFLIYFQGTGAADDSGLPNDRFFAVRPEGSVSTLKIQRTERGDSAVYLCASSPQAQGEQFFGPGTRLTVL.

This clonotype was detected ten times or more. The chain joins TRBV28 to TRBJ2-5, with 7 bases aligning to TRBD1. In germline, CDR1 is MDHEN, CDR2 SYDVKM. J lost 3 bases, V lost 5 bases, and 6 bases had no gene match. The CDR3 spans 14 residues. The CDR3 bases are TGTGCCAGCAGTCCGCGGACAGGCGAAGAGACCCAGTACTTC. Its protein is CASSPRTGEETQYF.

This clonotype occurred many times. The chain couples TRBV7-9 to TRBJ2-1; D unclear. V was pared by 5 bases and J by 0 bases, with 5 bases between. CDR3 length equals 13 residues. Per the germline V gene, CDR1 is SEHNR and CDR2 is FQNEAQ (reference sequence). As DNA, the CDR3 is TGTGCCAGCAGCGAAAGCTCCTACAATGAGCAGTTCTTC. Translation gives CASSESSYNEQFF.

This clonotype has only one observation. This chain joins TRBV9 and TRBJ2-5; D tentatively reads TRBD1 or TRBD2 (5 bases each). From germline, CDR1 is SGDLS and CDR2 YYNGEE. V was pared by 2 bases and J by 1 base, with 9 bases between. The CDR3 spans 14 residues. Here the CDR3 reads CASSVRDRQETQYF. The CDR3 DNA reads as TGTGCCAGCAGCGTCCGGGACCGCCAAGAGACCCAGTACTTC.

This clonotype was picked up a small number of times. The rearrangement uses TRBV7-9 and TRBJ2-7, with D tentatively TRBD1 (5 bases). The length of the CDR3 is 13 residues. Germline lookup yields CDR1 SEHNR and CDR2 FQNEAQ (reference sequence). V dropped 3 bases and J dropped 3 bases, with 9 bases sitting between them. The CDR3, as DNA: TGTGCCAGCAGCTTCGACAGCCACTACGAGCAGTACTTC. Amino acids: CASSFDSHYEQYF.

The sample holds many counts of this clonotype. This chain connects TRBV7-9 to TRBJ2-7; D is perhaps TRBD1 (5 bases). The V end lost 5 bases, the J end lost 5 bases, and 16 bases lay between the germline ends. Germline CDR1 SEHNR, CDR2 FQNEAQ (reference sequence). The CDR3 length is 14 residues. CDR3 amino acids: CASSPPDSGDEQYF. The CDR3 DNA reads as TGTGCCAGCAGCCCCCCCGACAGTGGAGACGAGCAGTACTTC.

This clonotype was seen repeatedly, ten times or more. V is TRBV7-2 and J is TRBJ2-1; 8 bases fit TRBD2. CDR1 and CDR2 (germline): SGHTA, FQGNSA. This CDR3 region has 15 residues. Trimming took 2 bases from V and 7 from J; bases not matched to a gene: 7. The CDR3 nucleotides are TGTGCCAGCAGCTTAATCGGGGGGGGGAAAAATGAGCAGTTCTTC. It specifies CASSLIGGGKNEQFF.

The sample holds a few counts of this clonotype. The V and J genes are TRBV19 and TRBJ2-3; D unresolved. This CDR3 contains 16 residues. CDR1 LNHDA and CDR2 SQIVND come from the germline V gene (reference sequence). The germline V and J ends were trimmed by 7 bases and 3 bases, with 20 bases remaining between them. The CDR3 DNA sequence: TGTGCCAGTACCAAGCGTACCCGGAACCCAACAGATACGCAGTATTTT. It is translated as CASTKRTRNPTDTQYF.

V usage is TRBV6-1 and J usage is TRBJ1-5; 8 bases are shared with TRBD1. Losses at the gene ends were 5 bases for V and 4 bases for J; bases not matched to a gene: 7. The CDR3 contains 15 residues. The germline V gene encodes CDR1 MNHNS and CDR2 SASEGT. The CDR3 sequence is CASSPTGGENQPQHF. The DNA for the CDR3 is TGTGCCAGCAGTCCAACAGGGGGAGAGAATCAGCCCCAGCATTTT.

This clonotype was observed many times. The CDR3 loop is CASSESTQGARNEQYF. The CDR3 DNA reads TGTGCCAGCAGTGAATCAACACAGGGGGCGCGGAACGAGCAGTACTTC. V gene TRBV6-1 combines with J gene TRBJ2-7; 9 nucleotides match TRBD1. The CDR3 is 16 residues long. The germline V gene has CDR1 MNHNS and CDR2 SASEGT. Germline trimming cut 2 bases from V and 5 bases from J; bases unmatched to any gene: 10.

In its sample, this clonotype was seen many times. This chain links TRBV20-1 with TRBJ2-7, with 8 bases matching TRBD2. Per the germline V gene, CDR1 is DFQATT and CDR2 is SNEGSKA (reference sequence). This CDR3 comprises 14 residues. With V trimmed by 4 bases and J by 3 bases, 8 bases remained unmatched. CDR3 DNA sequence: TGCAGTGCTAACCGACTAGCGAATTACTACGAGCAGTACTTC. It encodes CSANRLANYYEQYF.

This clonotype was counted ten times or more. The CDR3 DNA sequence: TGTGCCAGCAGCAAGGGGTCAGGCAACAATCAGCCCCAGCATTTT. Protein: CASSKGSGNNQPQHF. This rearrangement joins TRBV3-1 to TRBJ1-5; D is possibly TRBD1 (5 bases). The V end lost 5 bases, the J end lost 3 bases, and 14 bases lay between the germline ends. The CDR3 is 15 residues long. In germline, CDR1 is LGHDT, CDR2 YNNKEL (reference sequence).

This clonotype was counted ten times or more. The CDR3 nucleotides read TGTGCCAGCAGTGAAAGTTGGAAAGGATTCTCCTACGAGCAGTACTTC. This sequence encodes CASSESWKGFSYEQYF. The chain employs TRBV2 and TRBJ2-7; D remains ambiguous. CDR3 length equals 16 residues. From germline, CDR1 is SNHLY and CDR2 FYNNEI. With 2 bases removed from V and 0 bases from J, the gap between germline ends came to 14 bases.

This clonotype turned up a few times. The rearrangement joins TRBV5-1 to TRBJ2-5, with 8 bases identical to TRBD1. Germline V gives CDR1 SGHRS, CDR2 YFSETQ. Trimming took 1 base from V and 5 from J; bases not matched to a gene: 4. There are 14 residues in the CDR3. CDR3 region: CASSLSQGAETQYF. The DNA for the CDR3 is TGCGCCAGCAGCTTGAGTCAGGGGGCTGAGACCCAGTACTTC. The full variable domain, in which reference TRBV5-1 and TRBJ2-5 provide the parts outside the CDR3, is KAGVTQTPRYLIKTRGQQVTLSCSPISGHRSVSWYQQTPGQGLQFLFEYFSETQRNKGNFPGRFSGRQFSNSRSEMNVSTLELGDSALYLCASSLSQGAETQYFGPGTRLLVL.